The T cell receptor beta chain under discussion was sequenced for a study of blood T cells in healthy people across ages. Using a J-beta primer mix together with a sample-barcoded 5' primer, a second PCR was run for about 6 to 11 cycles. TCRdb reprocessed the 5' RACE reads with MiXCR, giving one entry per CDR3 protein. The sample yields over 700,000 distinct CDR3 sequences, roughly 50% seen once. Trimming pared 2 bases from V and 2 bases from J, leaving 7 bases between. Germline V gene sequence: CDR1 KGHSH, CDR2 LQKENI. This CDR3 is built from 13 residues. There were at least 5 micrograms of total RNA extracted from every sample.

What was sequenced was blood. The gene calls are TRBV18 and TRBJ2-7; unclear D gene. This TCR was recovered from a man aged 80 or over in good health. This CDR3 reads CASSPTSAYEQYF. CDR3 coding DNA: TGTGCCAGCTCACCAACTTCTGCCTACGAGCAGTACTTC.